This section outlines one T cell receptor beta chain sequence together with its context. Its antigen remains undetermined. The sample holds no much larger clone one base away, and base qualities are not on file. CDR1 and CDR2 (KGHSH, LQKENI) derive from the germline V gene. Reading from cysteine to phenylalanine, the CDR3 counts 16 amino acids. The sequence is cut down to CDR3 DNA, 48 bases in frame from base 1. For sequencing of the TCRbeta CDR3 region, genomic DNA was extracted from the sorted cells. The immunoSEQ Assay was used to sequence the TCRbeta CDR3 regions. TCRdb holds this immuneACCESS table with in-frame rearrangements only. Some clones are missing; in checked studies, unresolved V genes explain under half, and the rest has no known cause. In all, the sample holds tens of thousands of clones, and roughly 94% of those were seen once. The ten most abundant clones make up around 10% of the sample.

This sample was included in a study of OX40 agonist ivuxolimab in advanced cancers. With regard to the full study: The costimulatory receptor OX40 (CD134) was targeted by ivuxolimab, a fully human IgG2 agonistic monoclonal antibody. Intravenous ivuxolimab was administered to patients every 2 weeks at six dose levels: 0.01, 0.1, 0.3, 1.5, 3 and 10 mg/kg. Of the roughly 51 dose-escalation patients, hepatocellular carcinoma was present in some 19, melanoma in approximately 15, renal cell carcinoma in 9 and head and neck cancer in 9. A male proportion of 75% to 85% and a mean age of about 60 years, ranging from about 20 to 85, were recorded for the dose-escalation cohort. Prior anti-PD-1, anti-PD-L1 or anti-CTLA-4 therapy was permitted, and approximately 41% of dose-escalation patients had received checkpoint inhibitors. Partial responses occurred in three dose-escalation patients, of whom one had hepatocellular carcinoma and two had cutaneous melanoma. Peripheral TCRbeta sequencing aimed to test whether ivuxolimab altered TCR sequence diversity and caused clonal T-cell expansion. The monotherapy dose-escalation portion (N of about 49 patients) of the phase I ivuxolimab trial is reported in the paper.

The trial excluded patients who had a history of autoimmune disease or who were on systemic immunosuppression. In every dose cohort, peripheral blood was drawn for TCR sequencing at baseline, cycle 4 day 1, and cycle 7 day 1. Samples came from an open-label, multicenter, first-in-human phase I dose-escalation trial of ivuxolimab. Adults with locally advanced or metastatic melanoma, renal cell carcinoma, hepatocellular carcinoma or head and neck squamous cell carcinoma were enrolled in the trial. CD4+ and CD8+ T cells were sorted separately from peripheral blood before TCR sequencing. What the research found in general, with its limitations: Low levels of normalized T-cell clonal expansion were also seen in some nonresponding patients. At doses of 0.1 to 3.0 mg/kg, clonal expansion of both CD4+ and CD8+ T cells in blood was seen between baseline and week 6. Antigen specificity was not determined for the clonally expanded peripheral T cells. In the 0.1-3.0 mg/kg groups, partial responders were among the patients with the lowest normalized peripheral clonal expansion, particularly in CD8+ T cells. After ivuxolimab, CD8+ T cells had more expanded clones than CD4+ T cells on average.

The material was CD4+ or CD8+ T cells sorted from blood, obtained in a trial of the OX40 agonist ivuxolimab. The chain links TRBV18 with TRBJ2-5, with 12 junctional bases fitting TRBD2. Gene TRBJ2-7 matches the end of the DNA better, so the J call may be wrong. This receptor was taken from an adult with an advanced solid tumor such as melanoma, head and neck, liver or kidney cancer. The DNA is TGTGCCAGCTCACCACCGGGACTAGCGGGTCACTACGAGCAGTACTTC. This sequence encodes CASSPPGLAGHYEQYF.